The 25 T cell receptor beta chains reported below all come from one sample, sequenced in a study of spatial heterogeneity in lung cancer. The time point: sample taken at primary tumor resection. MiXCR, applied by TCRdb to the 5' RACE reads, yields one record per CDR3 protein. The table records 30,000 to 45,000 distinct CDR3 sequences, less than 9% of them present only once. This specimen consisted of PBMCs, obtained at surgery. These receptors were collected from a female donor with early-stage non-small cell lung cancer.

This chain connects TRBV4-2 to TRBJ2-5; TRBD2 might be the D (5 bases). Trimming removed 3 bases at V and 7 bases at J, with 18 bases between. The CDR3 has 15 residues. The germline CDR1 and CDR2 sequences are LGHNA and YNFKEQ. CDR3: CASSQDPGEGWTQYF. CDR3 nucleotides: TGTGCCAGCAGCCAGGACCCCGGGGAAGGTTGGACCCAGTACTTC.

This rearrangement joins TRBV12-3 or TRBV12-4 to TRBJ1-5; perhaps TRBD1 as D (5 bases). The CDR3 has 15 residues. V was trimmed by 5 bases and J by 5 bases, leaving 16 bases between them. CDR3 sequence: CASSPYGQKDQPQHF. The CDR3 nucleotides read TGTGCCAGCAGTCCTTACGGACAAAAGGATCAGCCCCAGCATTTT.

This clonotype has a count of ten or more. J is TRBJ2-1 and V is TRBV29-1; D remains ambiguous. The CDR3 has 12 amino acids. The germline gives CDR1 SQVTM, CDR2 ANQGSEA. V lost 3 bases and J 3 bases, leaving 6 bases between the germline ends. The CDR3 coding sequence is TGCAGCGTTGACCCAAGCTACAATGAGCAGTTCTTC. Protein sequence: CSVDPSYNEQFF.

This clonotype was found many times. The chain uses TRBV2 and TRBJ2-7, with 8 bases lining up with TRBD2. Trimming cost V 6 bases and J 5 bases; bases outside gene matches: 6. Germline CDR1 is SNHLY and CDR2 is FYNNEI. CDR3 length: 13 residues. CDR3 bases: TGTGCCAGCAGACTAGCGGTGCGTAACGAGCAGTACTTC. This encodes CASRLAVRNEQYF.

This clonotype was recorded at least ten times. The CDR3 reads CSVEDQGQGSITDTQYF. CDR3 nucleotide sequence: TGCAGCGTTGAAGATCAGGGACAGGGGTCTATCACAGATACGCAGTATTTT. This chain connects TRBV29-1 to TRBJ2-3; 10 bases are a match to TRBD1. V shed 0 bases, J shed 2 bases, and the junction held 8 bases outside the gene matches. The CDR3 is made up of 17 amino acids. From germline, CDR1 is SQVTM and CDR2 ANQGSEA.

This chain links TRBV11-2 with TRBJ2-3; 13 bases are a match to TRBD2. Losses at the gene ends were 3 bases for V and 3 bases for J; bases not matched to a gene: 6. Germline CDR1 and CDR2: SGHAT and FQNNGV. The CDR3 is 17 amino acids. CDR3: CASSFGLAGEVTDTQYF. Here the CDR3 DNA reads TGTGCCAGCAGCTTCGGACTAGCGGGAGAAGTAACAGATACGCAGTATTTT.

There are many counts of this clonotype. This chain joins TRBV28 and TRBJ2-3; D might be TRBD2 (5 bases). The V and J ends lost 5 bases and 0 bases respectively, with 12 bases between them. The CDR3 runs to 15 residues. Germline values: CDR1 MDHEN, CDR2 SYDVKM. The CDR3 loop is CASSPLASSTDTQYF. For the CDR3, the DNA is TGTGCCAGCAGTCCGTTAGCGTCAAGCACAGATACGCAGTATTTT.

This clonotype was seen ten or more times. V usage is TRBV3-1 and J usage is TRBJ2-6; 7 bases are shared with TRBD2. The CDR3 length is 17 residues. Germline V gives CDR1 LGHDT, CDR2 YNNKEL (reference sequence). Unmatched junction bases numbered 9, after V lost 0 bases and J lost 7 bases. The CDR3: CASSQDAPSGGANVLTF. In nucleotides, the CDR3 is TGTGCCAGCAGCCAAGATGCTCCTAGCGGAGGTGCCAACGTCCTGACTTTC.

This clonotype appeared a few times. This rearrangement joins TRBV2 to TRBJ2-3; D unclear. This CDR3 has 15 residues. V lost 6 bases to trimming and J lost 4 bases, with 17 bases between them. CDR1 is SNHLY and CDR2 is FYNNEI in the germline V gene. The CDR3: CASSPRTLWADTQYF. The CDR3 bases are TGTGCCAGCAGCCCGAGGACCCTTTGGGCAGATACGCAGTATTTT.

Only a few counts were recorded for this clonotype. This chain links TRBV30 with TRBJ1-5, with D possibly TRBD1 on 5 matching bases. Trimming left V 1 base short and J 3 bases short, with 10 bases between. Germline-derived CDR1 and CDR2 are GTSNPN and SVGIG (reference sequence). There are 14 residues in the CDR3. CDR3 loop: CAWSGQYNNQPQHF. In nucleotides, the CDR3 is TGTGCCTGGAGTGGACAGTACAACAATCAGCCCCAGCATTTT.

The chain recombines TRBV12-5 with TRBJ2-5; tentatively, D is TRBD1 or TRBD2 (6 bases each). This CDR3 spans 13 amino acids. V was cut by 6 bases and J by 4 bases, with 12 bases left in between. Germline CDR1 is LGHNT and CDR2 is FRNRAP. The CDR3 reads CASGPSGAETQYF. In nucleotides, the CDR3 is TGTGCTAGTGGACCGTCGGGGGCAGAGACCCAGTACTTC.

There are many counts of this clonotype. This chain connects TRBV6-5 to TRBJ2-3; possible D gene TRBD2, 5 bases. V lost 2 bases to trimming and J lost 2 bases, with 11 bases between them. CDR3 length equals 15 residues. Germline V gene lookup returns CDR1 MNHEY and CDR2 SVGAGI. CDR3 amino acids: CASSYLAADTDTQYF. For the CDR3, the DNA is TGTGCCAGCAGTTACCTAGCCGCGGACACAGATACGCAGTATTTT.

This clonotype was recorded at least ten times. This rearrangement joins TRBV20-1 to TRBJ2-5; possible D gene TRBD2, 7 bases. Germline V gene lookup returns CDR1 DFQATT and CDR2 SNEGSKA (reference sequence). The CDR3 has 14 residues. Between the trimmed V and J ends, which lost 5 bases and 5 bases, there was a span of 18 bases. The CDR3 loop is CSAQPSRGAETQYF. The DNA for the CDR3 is TGCAGTGCTCAGCCTAGCCGGGGGGCGGAGACCCAGTACTTC.

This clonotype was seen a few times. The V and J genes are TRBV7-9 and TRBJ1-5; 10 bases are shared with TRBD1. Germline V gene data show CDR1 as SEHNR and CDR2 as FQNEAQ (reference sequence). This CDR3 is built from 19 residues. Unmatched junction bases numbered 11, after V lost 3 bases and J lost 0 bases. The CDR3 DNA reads TGTGCCAGCAGCTTTACCGGGACAGGGGTAGATCATAGCAATCAGCCCCAGCATTTT. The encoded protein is CASSFTGTGVDHSNQPQHF.

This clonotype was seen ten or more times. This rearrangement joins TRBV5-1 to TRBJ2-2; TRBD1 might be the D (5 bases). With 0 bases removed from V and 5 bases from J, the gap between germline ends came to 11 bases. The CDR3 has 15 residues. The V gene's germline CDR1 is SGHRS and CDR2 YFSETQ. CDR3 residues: CASSLETVPTGELFF. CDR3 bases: TGCGCCAGCAGCTTGGAGACAGTCCCTACCGGGGAGCTGTTTTTT.

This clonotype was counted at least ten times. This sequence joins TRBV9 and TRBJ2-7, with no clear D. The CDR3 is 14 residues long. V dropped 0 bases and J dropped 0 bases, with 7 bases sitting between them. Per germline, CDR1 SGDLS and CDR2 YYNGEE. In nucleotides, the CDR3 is TGTGCCAGCAGCGTAGCCGTCAGCTCCTACGAGCAGTACTTC. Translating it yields CASSVAVSSYEQYF.

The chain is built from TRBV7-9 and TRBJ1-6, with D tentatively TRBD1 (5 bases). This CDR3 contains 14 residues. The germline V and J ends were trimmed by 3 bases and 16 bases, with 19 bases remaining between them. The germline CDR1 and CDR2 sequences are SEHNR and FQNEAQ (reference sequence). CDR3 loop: CASSFRGVSGSLHF. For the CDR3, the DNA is TGTGCCAGCAGCTTCCGAGGCGTCTCAGGGAGTCTCCACTTT.

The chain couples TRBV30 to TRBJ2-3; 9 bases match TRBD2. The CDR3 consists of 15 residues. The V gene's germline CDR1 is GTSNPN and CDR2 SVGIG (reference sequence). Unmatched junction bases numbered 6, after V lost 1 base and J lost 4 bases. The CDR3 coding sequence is TGTGCCTGGAGTGGTGGCGGGAGGGCCCCAGATACGCAGTATTTT. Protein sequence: CAWSGGGRAPDTQYF.

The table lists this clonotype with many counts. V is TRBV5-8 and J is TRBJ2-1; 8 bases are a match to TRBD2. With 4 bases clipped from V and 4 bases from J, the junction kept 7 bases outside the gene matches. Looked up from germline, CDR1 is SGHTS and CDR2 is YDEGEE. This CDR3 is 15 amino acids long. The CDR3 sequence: CASSVSGVLYNEQFF. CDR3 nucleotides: TGTGCCAGCAGCGTTAGCGGGGTCCTTTACAATGAGCAGTTCTTC.

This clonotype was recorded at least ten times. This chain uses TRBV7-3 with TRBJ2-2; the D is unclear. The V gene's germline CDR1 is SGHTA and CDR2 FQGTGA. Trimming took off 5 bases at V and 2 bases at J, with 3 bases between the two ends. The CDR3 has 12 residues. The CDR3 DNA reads TGTGCCAGCAGCCGTAACACCGGGGAGCTGTTTTTT. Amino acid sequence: CASSRNTGELFF.

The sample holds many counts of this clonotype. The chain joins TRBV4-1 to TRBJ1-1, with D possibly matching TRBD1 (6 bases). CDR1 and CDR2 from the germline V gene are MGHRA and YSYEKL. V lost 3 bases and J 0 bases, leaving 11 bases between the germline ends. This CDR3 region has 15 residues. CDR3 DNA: TGCGCCAGCAGCCATCCACAGGGAGTGAACACTGAAGCTTTCTTT. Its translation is CASSHPQGVNTEAFF.

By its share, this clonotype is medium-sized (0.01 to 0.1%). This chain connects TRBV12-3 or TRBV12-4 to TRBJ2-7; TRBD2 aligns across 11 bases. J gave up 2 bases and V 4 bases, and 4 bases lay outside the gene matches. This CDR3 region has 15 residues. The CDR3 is CASSSTSGVTYEQYF. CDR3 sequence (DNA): TGTGCCAGCAGTTCGACTAGCGGGGTTACCTACGAGCAGTACTTC.

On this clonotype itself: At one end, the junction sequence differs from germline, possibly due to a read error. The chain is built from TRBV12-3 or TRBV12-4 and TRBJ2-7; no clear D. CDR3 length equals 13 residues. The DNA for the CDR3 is TGTGCCAGCAGTTCCCATGGATTCTACGCGCAGTACTTC. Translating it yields CASSSHGFYAQYF.

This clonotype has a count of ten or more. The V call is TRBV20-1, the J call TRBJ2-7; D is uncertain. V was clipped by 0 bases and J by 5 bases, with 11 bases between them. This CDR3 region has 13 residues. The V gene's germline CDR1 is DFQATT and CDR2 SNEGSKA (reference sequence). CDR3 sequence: CSARDVRFHEQYF. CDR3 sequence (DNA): TGCAGTGCTAGAGATGTAAGATTTCACGAGCAGTACTTC.

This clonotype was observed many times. This CDR3 reads CASSLPGRGLLNEQYF. CDR3 DNA: TGTGCCAGCAGTCTCCCGGGACGGGGGCTCTTGAACGAGCAGTACTTC. V usage is TRBV12-3 or TRBV12-4 and J usage is TRBJ2-7; D assignment may be TRBD1 or TRBD2 (6 bases each). V was shortened by 5 bases and J by 5 bases, with 22 bases between the two germline ends. The length of the CDR3 is 16 residues.